These 2 T cell receptor beta chains were sequenced from one sample in a study of blood T cell repertoires in COVID-19. Generated by immunoSEQ multiplex PCR, the TCRdb table keeps only in-frame clones and is missing some. The sample records some 370,000 clones, about 90% being singletons. The sequenced sample was peripheral blood. These receptors originate from a man in his late teens or twenties with active or convalescent COVID-19.

Of note for this clone: One junction end disagrees with the germline gene, perhaps due to a read error. Here the CDR3 reads CASSHRGASGRAPTGELFF. CDR3 sequence (DNA): TGTGCTAGCAGCCACAGGGGGGCTAGCGGGAGGGCCCCCACCGGGGAGCTGTTTTTT. The chain links TRBV7-7 to TRBJ2-2; 12 nucleotides align to TRBD2. CDR1 and CDR2 from the germline V gene are SSHAT and FNYEAQ (reference sequence). The CDR3 is made up of 19 amino acids. The complete variable domain, with remaining parts taken from reference TRBV7-7 and TRBJ2-2, reads GAGVSQSPRYKVTKRGQDVTLRCDPISSHATLYWYQQALGQGPEFLTYFNYEAQPDKSGLPSDRFSAERPEGSISTLTIQRTEQRDSAMYRCASSHRGASGRAPTGELFFGEGSRLTVL.

V gene TRBV27 combines with J gene TRBJ2-4, with 7 positions matching TRBD1. The V and J ends lost 7 bases and 3 bases, in that order; junction bases with no gene match: 6. This CDR3 contains 14 residues. Germline assignment: CDR1 MNHEY and CDR2 SMNVEV (reference sequence). CDR3 sequence (DNA): TGTGCCAGCACCACGAGGACAGGCAAAAACATTCAGTACTTC. It encodes CASTTRTGKNIQYF.